This TCR beta chain was sequenced in a study of shared T cell receptors in the human thymus. V was clipped by 4 bases and J by 6 bases, with 20 bases between them. Germline CDR1 SGHTA, CDR2 FQGNSA. The CDR3 consists of 16 residues. Method: immunoSEQ multiplex PCR; TCRdb's copy keeps in-frame clones and lacks some. The sample lists roughly 700,000 clones, roughly 88% seen once, with approximately 0.01% in the top ten. These same records also appear under a second study, on human thymus T cells. This second report adds: Resected material from corrective heart surgery provided the thymus tissue analysed. Apparent skewing of V and J gene usage characterized both thymic and blood repertoires. Related studies noted strongly shared thymic repertoires across unrelated people.

The clonotype comes from a boy under three years old with a congenital heart defect. Material: thymocytes. The V and J genes are TRBV7-2 and TRBJ2-3; D is uncertain. The CDR3 nucleotides are TGTGCCAGCAGCTCCCTCCGGAGCGTTTTTGCGGATACGCAGTATTTT. This codes for CASSSLRSVFADTQYF.